The 31 T cell receptor beta chains reported below all come from one sample, sequenced in a study of control samples from healthy donors and cancer patients (dated by TCRdb to 2020 to 2021). The library relied on the immunoSEQ multiplex PCR assay. TCRdb provides this immuneACCESS table in a form limited to in-frame rearrangements. Some clones are lacking; in checked studies, under half of them reflect an unresolved V gene, and why the rest are absent is not known. A total of 150,000 or so clones appear in this sample, about 93% of them only once. The ten largest account for over 12% of the sample. The material sequenced was PBMCs. Receptors originate from a man aged 55 to 70 with colorectal cancer.

The chain has TRBV5-6 and TRBJ1-1, with D uncertain. The CDR3 spans 14 residues. Germline CDR1 SGHDT, CDR2 YYEEEE. The V end was cut by 4 bases, the J end by 7 bases, with 17 bases between. The CDR3 coding sequence is TGTGCCAGCAGCCGTGCGTTATCCAGCCTTGAAGCTTTCTTT. Its translation: CASSRALSSLEAFF.

The rearrangement links TRBV6-2 or TRBV6-3 to TRBJ2-1; D remains unclear. Trimming pared 0 bases from V and 6 bases from J, leaving 3 bases between. The CDR3 is 12 residues long. CDR1 and CDR2 (germline): MNHEY, SVGEGT. In DNA, the CDR3 is TGTGCCAGCAGTTACTCGCGCAATGAGCAGTTCTTC. This codes for CASSYSRNEQFF.

The chain combines TRBV24-1 with TRBJ2-1, with TRBD1 matching over 9 bases. The CDR3 runs 15 residues. The trim removed 4 bases at V and 9 bases at J, leaving 9 bases unmatched. From germline, CDR1 is KGHDR and CDR2 SFDVKD. Here the CDR3 reads CATSDGGQGGGEQFF. The CDR3 region has the DNA TGTGCCACCAGTGACGGGGGACAGGGAGGAGGTGAGCAGTTCTTC.

This chain uses TRBV21-1 with TRBJ1-1. TRBV21-1 is a recognized pseudogene. This CDR3 spans 13 amino acids. In DNA, the CDR3 is TGTGCCAGCAGCAACGGGGTGAACACTGAAGCTTTCTTT. This encodes CASSNGVNTEAFF.

The rearrangement uses TRBV5-1 and TRBJ2-2; no clear D. Between the trimmed V and J ends, which lost 5 bases and 7 bases, there was a span of 18 bases. The CDR3 totals 15 residues. Germline V gives CDR1 SGHRS, CDR2 YFSETQ. CDR3 residues: CASRELPTGNGELFF. The CDR3 bases are TGCGCCAGCAGGGAACTCCCTACTGGGAACGGGGAGCTGTTTTTT. Looking up the rest from reference TRBV5-1 and TRBJ2-2 gives the full variable domain: KAGVTQTPRYLIKTRGQQVTLSCSPISGHRSVSWYQQTPGQGLQFLFEYFSETQRNKGNFPGRFSGRQFSNSRSEMNVSTLELGDSALYLCASRELPTGNGELFFGEGSRLTVL.

This rearrangement joins TRBV5-6 to TRBJ1-2; maybe TRBD1 (5 bases). The CDR3 is made up of 14 amino acids. Germline-derived CDR1 and CDR2 are SGHDT and YYEEEE. V lost 0 bases, J lost 2 bases, and 8 bases lay in between. Here the CDR3 reads CASSLGQPNYGYTF. CDR3 bases: TGTGCCAGCAGCTTGGGACAGCCCAACTATGGCTACACCTTC.

CDR3 DNA sequence: TGTGCCAGCAGTCTCCGGGGGAACACCGGGGAGCTGTTTTTT. This translates into CASSLRGNTGELFF. V gene TRBV7-9 combines with J gene TRBJ2-2; possible D gene TRBD2, 5 bases. The germline V gene has CDR1 SEHNR and CDR2 FQNEAQ (reference sequence). Trimming took off 6 bases at V and 1 base at J, with 9 bases between the two ends. This CDR3 is 14 amino acids long. The full variable domain, with the rest looked up from reference TRBV7-9 and TRBJ2-2, is DTGVSQNPRHKITKRGQNVTFRCDPISEHNRLYWYRQTLGQGPEFLTYFQNEAQLEKSRLLSDRFSAERPKGSFSTLEIQRTEQGDSAMYLCASSLRGNTGELFFGEGSRLTVL.

V usage is TRBV3-1 (or the pseudogene TRBV3-2) and J usage is TRBJ1-1; D is undetermined. Looked up from germline, CDR1 is LGHDT and CDR2 is YNNKEL (reference sequence). The CDR3 contains 16 residues. V was clipped by 0 bases and J by 2 bases, with 13 bases between them. The CDR3 spells CASSQETLALNTEAFF. DNA of the CDR3: TGTGCCAGCAGCCAAGAAACGCTAGCCCTTAACACTGAAGCTTTCTTT.

The chain combines TRBV9 with TRBJ2-3; 8 bases align to TRBD1. With 6 bases clipped from V and 1 base from J, the junction kept 7 bases outside the gene matches. The CDR3 consists of 15 residues. Germline CDR1 and CDR2: SGDLS and YYNGEE. This CDR3 is CASNPQGARTDTQYF. Here the CDR3 DNA reads TGTGCCAGCAACCCCCAGGGGGCGCGCACAGATACGCAGTATTTT.

The chain has TRBV27 and TRBJ2-7, with no clear D. Trimming shortened V by 5 bases and J by 2 bases, and 13 bases separated the two germline ends. The CDR3 length is 14 residues. The germline gives CDR1 MNHEY, CDR2 SMNVEV (reference sequence). This chain's CDR3 is CASSPRLGTYEQYF. As DNA, the CDR3 is TGTGCCAGCAGTCCCCGATTGGGAACCTACGAGCAGTACTTC.

The chain links TRBV5-4 to TRBJ2-7, with D possibly TRBD2 on 6 matching bases. This CDR3 has 12 residues. Between the trimmed V and J ends, which lost 1 base and 4 bases, there was a span of 6 bases. Germline V gene lookup returns CDR1 SGHNT and CDR2 YYREEE (reference sequence). CDR3 region: CASSLRGYEQYF. Written as DNA, the CDR3 is TGTGCCAGCAGCTTGCGGGGGTACGAGCAGTACTTC.

This chain uses TRBV5-6 with TRBJ2-5; no firm D call. The CDR3 has 14 residues. Trimming shortened V by 4 bases and J by 4 bases, and 14 bases separated the two germline ends. Germline V gene data show CDR1 as SGHDT and CDR2 as YYEEEE. The CDR3 sequence: CASSPRRTAETQYF. The DNA of the CDR3 is TGTGCCAGCAGCCCCCGTCGCACCGCAGAGACCCAGTACTTC.

A remark on this clone: Distinct nucleotide sequences in the sample also encode this CDR3. The chain couples TRBV6-5 to TRBJ2-1, with D perhaps being TRBD1 or TRBD2 (5 bases each). Germline loops: CDR1 MNHEY, CDR2 SVGAGI. The CDR3 sequence is 14 residues long. V lost 2 bases and J lost 0, with 5 bases in between. Here the CDR3 DNA reads TGTGCCAGCAGTTACGGGGGCTCCTACAATGAGCAGTTCTTC. Protein: CASSYGGSYNEQFF.

The chain links TRBV7-9 to TRBJ2-5; D gene unclear. Germline CDR1 is SEHNR and CDR2 is FQNEAQ (reference sequence). The CDR3 covers 15 residues. Trimming pared 0 bases from V and 2 bases from J, leaving 10 bases between. In DNA form, the CDR3 reads TGTGCCAGCAGCTTAGCGCCTAGGCCGCAAGAGACCCAGTACTTC. This gives the protein CASSLAPRPQETQYF.

This sequence joins TRBV5-5 and TRBJ1-2, with 7 positions matching TRBD1. The CDR3 runs to 13 residues. Germline-derived CDR1 and CDR2 are SGHKS and YYEKEE (reference sequence). J was trimmed by 7 bases and V by 4 bases; bases with no gene match: 7. The DNA for the CDR3 is TGTGCCAGCAGCCAAACAGGGGAATTTGGCTACACCTTC. It specifies CASSQTGEFGYTF.

The genes are TRBV6-2 or TRBV6-3 and TRBJ2-6; D is unclear. In germline, CDR1 is MNHEY, CDR2 SVGEGT. Between the trimmed V and J ends, which lost 5 bases and 0 bases, there was a span of 14 bases. This CDR3 is built from 17 residues. The CDR3 spells CASSSNYQSSGANVLTF. The CDR3 bases are TGTGCCAGCAGTAGTAATTATCAGAGCTCTGGGGCCAACGTCCTGACTTTC.

This clone was detected once. The chain has TRBV24-1 and TRBJ2-3; TRBD2 agrees at 10 bases. CDR3 length: 16 amino acids. Germline V gene data show CDR1 as KGHDR and CDR2 as SFDVKD. With V trimmed by 1 base and J by 5 bases, 5 bases remained unmatched. CDR3 nucleotide sequence: TGTGCCACCAGTGATTTAAGCGGGGGGGCAATAGATACGCAGTATTTT. This translates into CATSDLSGGAIDTQYF.

This clone was seen a few times. The J gene is TRBJ1-6, the V gene TRBV7-2; TRBD1 aligns across 7 bases. CDR3 length: 14 residues. Unmatched junction bases numbered 8, after V lost 5 bases and J lost 10 bases. Per germline, CDR1 SGHTA and CDR2 FQGNSA. CDR3 DNA: TGTGCCAGCAGCCTAGGACAGGCTCTCTCACCCCTCCACTTT. Its translation is CASSLGQALSPLHF.

V gene TRBV7-2 combines with J gene TRBJ2-5, with D possibly called TRBD1 or TRBD2 (5 bases each). CDR3 length: 14 residues. V shed 5 bases and J shed 1 base, with 11 bases lying between them. In germline, CDR1 is SGHTA, CDR2 FQGNSA. CDR3 sequence: CASSLGTFQETQYF. The CDR3 nucleotides are TGTGCCAGCAGCCTAGGGACCTTCCAAGAGACCCAGTACTTC.

The chain couples TRBV27 to TRBJ2-7; either TRBD1 or TRBD2 may fit D (5 bases each). Germline V gene lookup returns CDR1 MNHEY and CDR2 SMNVEV (reference sequence). V was shortened by 5 bases and J by 6 bases, with 23 bases between the two germline ends. The CDR3 is made up of 16 amino acids. The CDR3 reads CASSLTGTIGSSEQYF. CDR3 DNA: TGTGCCAGCAGTCTTACCGGGACGATTGGTTCGTCCGAGCAGTACTTC.

About this clone: Other DNA sequences within the sample encode an identical CDR3. The V gene is TRBV12-3 or TRBV12-4, the J gene TRBJ2-1; D call uncertain. V shed 4 bases and J shed 4 bases, with 2 bases lying between them. The CDR3 has 11 amino acids. For the CDR3, the DNA is TGTGCCAGCAGTTCGTACAATGAGCAGTTCTTC. Translation: CASSSYNEQFF.

V usage is TRBV5-4 and J usage is TRBJ2-2, with D perhaps TRBD1 or TRBD2 (5 bases each). This CDR3 is built from 17 residues. V gave up 0 bases and J gave up 0 bases, with 12 bases separating them. Germline-derived CDR1 and CDR2 are SGHNT and YYREEE (reference sequence). CDR3 bases: TGTGCCAGCAGCTTGGCCGGGGCAGGCGCGAACACCGGGGAGCTGTTTTTT. Translating it yields CASSLAGAGANTGELFF.

The chain couples TRBV18 to TRBJ1-5; no firm D call. The CDR3 has 15 amino acids. Trimming took off 4 bases at V and 6 bases at J, with 16 bases between the two ends. Germline V gene lookup returns CDR1 KGHSH and CDR2 LQKENI. CDR3 amino acids: CASSRGSPSVQPQHF. The CDR3 DNA reads as TGTGCCAGCTCACGAGGGAGCCCTTCGGTTCAGCCCCAGCATTTT.

The rearrangement uses TRBV9 and TRBJ2-1; TRBD1 is a possible D gene (5 bases). Germline CDR1 is SGDLS and CDR2 is YYNGEE. V was pared by 0 bases and J by 8 bases, with 12 bases between. The length of the CDR3 is 14 residues. The CDR3 sequence is CASSVGTMSDEQFF. CDR3 nucleotides: TGTGCCAGCAGCGTAGGGACAATGAGCGATGAGCAGTTCTTC.

This CDR3 is CASSGQGADEKLFF. The DNA for the CDR3 is TGTGCCAGCAGCGGACAGGGGGCGGATGAAAAACTGTTTTTT. This chain links TRBV5-6 with TRBJ1-4; 11 bases are shared with TRBD1. V was pared by 4 bases and J by 6 bases, with 2 bases of the junction left unmatched. CDR1 SGHDT and CDR2 YYEEEE come from the germline V gene. The length of the CDR3 is 14 residues.

J is TRBJ2-1 and V is TRBV24-1; tentatively, D is TRBD1 or TRBD2 (5 bases each). V was pared by 2 bases and J by 3 bases, with 16 bases between. The CDR3 loop spans 17 amino acids. Germline V gene lookup returns CDR1 KGHDR and CDR2 SFDVKD. The CDR3 sequence is CATSDSLRDPFYNEQFF. The CDR3 DNA follows: TGTGCCACCAGTGATTCTCTCCGGGACCCTTTCTACAATGAGCAGTTCTTC.

The chain uses TRBV6-5 and TRBJ1-6; a possible D gene is TRBD1 (6 bases). Germline V lookup: CDR1 MNHEY, CDR2 SVGAGI. Trimming pared 6 bases from V and 8 bases from J, leaving 17 bases between. This CDR3 has 15 residues. CDR3 sequence: CASSRQEGDYSPLHF. In DNA form, the CDR3 reads TGTGCCAGCAGCCGACAGGAGGGAGATTATTCACCCCTCCACTTT.

The chain carries TRBV9 and TRBJ2-7; 7 nucleotides align to TRBD1. Looked up from germline, CDR1 is SGDLS and CDR2 is YYNGEE. V was clipped by 0 bases and J by 5 bases; unmatched bases: 5. This CDR3 contains 14 residues. The CDR3 nucleotides read TGTGCCAGCAGCGTAGGAGACAGGGATAACGAGCAGTACTTC. This encodes CASSVGDRDNEQYF.

The chain recombines TRBV29-1 with TRBJ2-5; TRBD2 might be the D (5 bases). This CDR3 region has 12 residues. Germline CDR1 reads SQVTM; CDR2 reads ANQGSEA. Between the trimmed V and J ends, which lost 4 bases and 3 bases, there was a span of 9 bases. The CDR3: CSVGPREETQYF. The CDR3 DNA is TGCAGCGTTGGTCCGAGGGAAGAGACCCAGTACTTC.

The chain recombines TRBV6-1 with TRBJ2-4, with D uncertain. The CDR3 is made up of 17 amino acids. Trimming took 4 bases from V and 5 from J, leaving 21 bases between them. Germline values: CDR1 MNHNS, CDR2 SASEGT. The CDR3 nucleotides are TGTGCCAGCAGTGCCGGTACGGGCGGCCCGAGAGAAAACATTCAGTACTTC. It is translated as CASSAGTGGPRENIQYF.

The rearrangement uses TRBV12-3 or TRBV12-4 and TRBJ1-2; D ambiguous. The CDR3 consists of 13 residues. V was clipped by 1 base and J by 6 bases, with 9 bases between them. The CDR3 sequence is CASSLVAADGYTF. CDR3 sequence (DNA): TGTGCCAGCAGTTTAGTGGCAGCGGATGGCTACACCTTC.